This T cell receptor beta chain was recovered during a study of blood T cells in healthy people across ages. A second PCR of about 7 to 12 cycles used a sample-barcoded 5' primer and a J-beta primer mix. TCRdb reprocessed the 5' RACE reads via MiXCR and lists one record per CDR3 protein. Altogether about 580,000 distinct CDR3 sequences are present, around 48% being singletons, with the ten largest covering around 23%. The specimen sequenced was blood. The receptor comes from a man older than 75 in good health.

The CDR3 loop reads CASSADGQSYGYTF. The CDR3 DNA follows: TGTGCCAGCAGCGCTGATGGACAAAGCTATGGCTACACCTTC. V gene TRBV7-2 combines with J gene TRBJ1-2; a possible D gene is TRBD1 (5 bases). V was pared by 5 bases and J by 4 bases, with 14 bases between. This CDR3 contains 14 residues. Germline V gene data show CDR1 as SGHTA and CDR2 as FQGNSA.